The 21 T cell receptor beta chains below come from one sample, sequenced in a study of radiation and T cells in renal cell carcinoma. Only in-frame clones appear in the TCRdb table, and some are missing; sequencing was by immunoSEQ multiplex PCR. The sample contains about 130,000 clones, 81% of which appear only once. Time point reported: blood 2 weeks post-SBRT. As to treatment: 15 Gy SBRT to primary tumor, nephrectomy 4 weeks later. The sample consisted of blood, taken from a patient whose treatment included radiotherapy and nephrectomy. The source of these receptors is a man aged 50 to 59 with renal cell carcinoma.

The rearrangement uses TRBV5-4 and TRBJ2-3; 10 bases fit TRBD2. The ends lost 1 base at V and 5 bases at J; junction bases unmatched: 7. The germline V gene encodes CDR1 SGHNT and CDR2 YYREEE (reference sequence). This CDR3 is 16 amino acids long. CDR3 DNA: TGTGCCAGCAGCTTGCAAGCGGGGGGGCGAGGAGATACGCAGTATTTT. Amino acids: CASSLQAGGRGDTQYF. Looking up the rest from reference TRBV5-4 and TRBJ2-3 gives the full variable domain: ETGVTQSPTHLIKTRGQQVTLRCSSQSGHNTVSWYQQALGQGPQFIFQYYREEENGRGNFPPRFSGLQFPNYSSELNVNALELDDSALYLCASSLQAGGRGDTQYFGPGTRLTVL.

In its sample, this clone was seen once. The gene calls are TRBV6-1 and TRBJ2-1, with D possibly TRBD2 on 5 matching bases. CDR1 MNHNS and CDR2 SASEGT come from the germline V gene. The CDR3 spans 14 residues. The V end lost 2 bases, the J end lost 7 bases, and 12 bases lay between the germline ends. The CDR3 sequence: CASSERTEVNEQFF. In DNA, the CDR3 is TGTGCCAGCAGTGAACGGACTGAAGTGAATGAGCAGTTCTTC.

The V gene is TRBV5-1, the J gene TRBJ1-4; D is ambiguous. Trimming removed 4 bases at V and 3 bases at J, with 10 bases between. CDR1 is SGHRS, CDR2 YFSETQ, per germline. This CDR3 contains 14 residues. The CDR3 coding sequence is TGCGCCAGCAGCGACACCGGGCCTAATGAAAAACTGTTTTTT. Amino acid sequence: CASSDTGPNEKLFF.

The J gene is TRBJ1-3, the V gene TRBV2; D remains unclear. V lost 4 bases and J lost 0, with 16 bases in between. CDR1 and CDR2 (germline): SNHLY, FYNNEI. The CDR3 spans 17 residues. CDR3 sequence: CASSGSVGRDSGNTIYF. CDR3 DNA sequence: TGTGCCAGCAGTGGGAGCGTGGGCCGTGACTCTGGAAACACCATATATTTT.

CDR3 protein: CASSEDLGLTNEKLFF. The CDR3 DNA is TGTGCCAGCAGTGAAGATCTGGGACTAACTAATGAAAAACTGTTTTTT. The genes are TRBV6-1 and TRBJ1-4; TRBD1 is a possible D gene (5 bases). The CDR3 loop spans 16 amino acids. The V end lost 1 base, the J end lost 1 base, and 10 bases lay between the germline ends. Per the germline V gene, CDR1 is MNHNS and CDR2 is SASEGT.

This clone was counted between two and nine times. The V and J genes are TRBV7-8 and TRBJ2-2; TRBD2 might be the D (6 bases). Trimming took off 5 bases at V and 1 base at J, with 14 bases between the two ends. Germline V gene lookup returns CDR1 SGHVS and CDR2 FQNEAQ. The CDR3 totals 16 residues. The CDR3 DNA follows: TGTGCCAGCAGCCGAGGCAGGCGGGAGAACACCGGGGAGCTGTTTTTT. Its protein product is CASSRGRRENTGELFF. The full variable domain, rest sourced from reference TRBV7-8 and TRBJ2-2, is GAGVSQSPRYKVAKRGQDVALRCDPISGHVSLFWYQQALGQGPEFLTYFQNEAQLDKSGLPSDRFFAERPEGSVSTLKIQRTQQEDSAVYLCASSRGRRENTGELFFGEGSRLTVL.

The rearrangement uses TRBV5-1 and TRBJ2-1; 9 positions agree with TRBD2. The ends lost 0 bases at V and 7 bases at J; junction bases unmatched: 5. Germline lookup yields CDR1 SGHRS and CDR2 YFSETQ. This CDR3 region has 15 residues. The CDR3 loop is CASSLDAGGRNEQFF. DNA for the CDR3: TGCGCCAGCAGCTTGGACGCGGGGGGGCGGAATGAGCAGTTCTTC.

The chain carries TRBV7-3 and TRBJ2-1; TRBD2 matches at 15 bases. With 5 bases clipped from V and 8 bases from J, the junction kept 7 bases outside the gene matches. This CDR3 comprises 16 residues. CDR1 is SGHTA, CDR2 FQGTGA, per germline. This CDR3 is CASSNQGLAGGDEQFF. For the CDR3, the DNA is TGTGCCAGCAGCAACCAGGGACTAGCGGGGGGTGATGAGCAGTTCTTC.

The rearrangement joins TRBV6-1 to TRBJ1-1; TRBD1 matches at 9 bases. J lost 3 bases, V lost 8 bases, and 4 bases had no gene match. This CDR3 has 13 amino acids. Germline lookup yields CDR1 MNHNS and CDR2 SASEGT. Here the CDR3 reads CASDRGLDTEAFF. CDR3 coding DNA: TGTGCCAGCGACAGGGGGTTGGACACTGAAGCTTTCTTT.

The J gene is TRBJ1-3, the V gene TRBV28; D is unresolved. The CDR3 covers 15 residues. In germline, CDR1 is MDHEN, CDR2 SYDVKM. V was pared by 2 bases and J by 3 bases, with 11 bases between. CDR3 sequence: CASSLSAGFGNTIYF. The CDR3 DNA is TGTGCCAGCAGTTTAAGTGCGGGGTTTGGAAACACCATATATTTT.

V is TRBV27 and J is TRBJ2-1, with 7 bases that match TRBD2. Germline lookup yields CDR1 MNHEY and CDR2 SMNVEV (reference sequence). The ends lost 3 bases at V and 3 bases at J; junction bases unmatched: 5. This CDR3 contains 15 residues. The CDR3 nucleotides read TGTGCCAGCAGTTTCGTGGGAGGGCTCTACAATGAGCAGTTCTTC. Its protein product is CASSFVGGLYNEQFF.

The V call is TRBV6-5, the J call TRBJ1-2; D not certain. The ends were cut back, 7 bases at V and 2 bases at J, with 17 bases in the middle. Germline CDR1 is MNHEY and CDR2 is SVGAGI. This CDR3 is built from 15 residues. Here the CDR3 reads CASKWSGQANYGYTF. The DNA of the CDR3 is TGTGCCAGCAAGTGGAGTGGGCAGGCGAACTATGGCTACACCTTC.

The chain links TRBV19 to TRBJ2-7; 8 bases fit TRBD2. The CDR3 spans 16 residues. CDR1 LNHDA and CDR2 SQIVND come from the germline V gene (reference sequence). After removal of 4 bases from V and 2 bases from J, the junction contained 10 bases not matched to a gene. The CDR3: CASSTVPGLGPYEQYF. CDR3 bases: TGTGCCAGTAGTACCGTTCCGGGACTAGGCCCCTACGAGCAGTACTTC.

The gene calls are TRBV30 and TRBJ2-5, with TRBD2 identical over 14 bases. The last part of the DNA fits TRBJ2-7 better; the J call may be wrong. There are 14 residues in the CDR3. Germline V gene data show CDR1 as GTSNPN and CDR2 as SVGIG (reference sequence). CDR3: CAGGGLAGGHEQYF. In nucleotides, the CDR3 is TGTGCCGGTGGAGGACTAGCGGGAGGCCACGAGCAGTACTTC.

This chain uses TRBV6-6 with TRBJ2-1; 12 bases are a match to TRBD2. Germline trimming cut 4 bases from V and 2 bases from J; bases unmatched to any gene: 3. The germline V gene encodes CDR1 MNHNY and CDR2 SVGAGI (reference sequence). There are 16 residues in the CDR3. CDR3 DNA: TGTGCCAGCAGTTCCCGGACTAGCGGGACCTACAATGAGCAGTTCTTC. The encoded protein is CASSSRTSGTYNEQFF.

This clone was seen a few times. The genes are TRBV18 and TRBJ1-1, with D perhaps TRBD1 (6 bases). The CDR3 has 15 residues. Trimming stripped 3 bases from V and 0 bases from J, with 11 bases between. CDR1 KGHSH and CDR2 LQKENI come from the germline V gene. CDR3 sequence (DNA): TGTGCCAGCTCACCGGCCGGGACAATGAACACTGAAGCTTTCTTT. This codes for CASSPAGTMNTEAFF.

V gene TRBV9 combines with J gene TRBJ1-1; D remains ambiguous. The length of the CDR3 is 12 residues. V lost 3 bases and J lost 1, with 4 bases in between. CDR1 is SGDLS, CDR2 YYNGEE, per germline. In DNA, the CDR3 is TGTGCCAGCAGCGGGACGAACACTGAAGCTTTCTTT. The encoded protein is CASSGTNTEAFF.

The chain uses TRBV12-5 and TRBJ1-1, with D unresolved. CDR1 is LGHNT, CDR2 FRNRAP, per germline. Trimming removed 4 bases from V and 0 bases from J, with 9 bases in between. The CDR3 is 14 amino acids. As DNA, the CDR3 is TGTGCTAGTGGTTATCAAGGGTTGAACACTGAAGCTTTCTTT. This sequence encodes CASGYQGLNTEAFF.

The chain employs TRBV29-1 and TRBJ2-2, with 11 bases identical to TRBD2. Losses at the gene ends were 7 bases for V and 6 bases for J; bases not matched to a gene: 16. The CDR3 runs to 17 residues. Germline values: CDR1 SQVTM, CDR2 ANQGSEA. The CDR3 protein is CSGSGLADSGVPGELFF. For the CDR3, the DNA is TGCAGCGGTTCGGGACTAGCGGACTCCGGGGTGCCCGGGGAGCTGTTTTTT.

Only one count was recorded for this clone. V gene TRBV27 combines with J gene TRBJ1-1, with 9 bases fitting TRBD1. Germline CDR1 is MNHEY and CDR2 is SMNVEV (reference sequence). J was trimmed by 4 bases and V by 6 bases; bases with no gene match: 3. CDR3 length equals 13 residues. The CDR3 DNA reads TGTGCCAGCAGCAACAGGGGGCTCACTGAAGCTTTCTTT. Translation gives CASSNRGLTEAFF.

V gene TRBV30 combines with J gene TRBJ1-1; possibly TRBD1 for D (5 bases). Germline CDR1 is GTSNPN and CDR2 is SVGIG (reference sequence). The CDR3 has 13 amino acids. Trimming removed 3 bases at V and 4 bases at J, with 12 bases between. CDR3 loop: CAWSPGWGTEAFF. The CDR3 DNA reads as TGTGCCTGGAGCCCAGGGTGGGGCACTGAAGCTTTCTTT.